These 16 T cell receptor beta chains came from one sample sequenced in a study of T cells in Graves' hyperthyroidism and ophthalmopathy. Amplification targeted TCR beta CDR3 regions from RNA transcripts. TCR CDR3 regions were first amplified by RT-PCR with HTBI primers. TCRdb passed the multiplex PCR reads through MiXCR, listing each CDR3 protein once. The sample includes around 620,000 distinct CDR3 sequences, roughly 15% seen only once; the top ten take less than 4.5%. Specimen: blood. The receptor source for this set is a woman between 25 and 40 years old with Graves' hyperthyroidism.

The rearrangement links TRBV2 to TRBJ2-1; 10 bases map to TRBD2. The CDR3 length is 16 residues. J was trimmed by 2 bases and V by 5 bases; bases with no gene match: 6. Germline CDR1 and CDR2: SNHLY and FYNNEI. CDR3 sequence reads: CASSQQGLATYNEQFF. Written as DNA, the CDR3 is TGTGCCAGCAGTCAACAGGGACTAGCGACCTACAATGAGCAGTTCTTC.

This clonotype showed up just a few times. This chain uses TRBV7-8 with TRBJ1-2; 7 bases align to TRBD1. Trimming cost V 5 bases and J 4 bases; bases outside gene matches: 10. This CDR3 spans 15 amino acids. Germline values: CDR1 SGHVS, CDR2 FQNEAQ. For the CDR3, the DNA is TGTGCCAGCAGCCTAGGACGGGACAGTTCCTATGGCTACACCTTC. Translation: CASSLGRDSSYGYTF. The variable domain in full, with the rest retrieved from reference TRBV7-8 and TRBJ1-2, is GAGVSQSPRYKVAKRGQDVALRCDPISGHVSLFWYQQALGQGPEFLTYFQNEAQLDKSGLPSDRFFAERPEGSVSTLKIQRTQQEDSAVYLCASSLGRDSSYGYTFGSGTRLTVV.

The chain recombines TRBV4-3 with TRBJ2-7; D uncertain. Germline V gene lookup returns CDR1 LGHNA and CDR2 YSLEER. The V end lost 1 base, the J end lost 3 bases, and 13 bases lay between the germline ends. The CDR3 sequence is 15 residues long. This CDR3 is CASSQVFSRNYEQYF. The CDR3 nucleotides read TGCGCCAGCAGCCAAGTTTTTTCTAGAAACTACGAGCAGTACTTC.

The CDR3 loop is CASSDRLAETYNEQFF. The DNA of the CDR3 is TGTGCCAGCAGCGATAGACTAGCCGAGACCTACAATGAGCAGTTCTTC. The V and J genes are TRBV6-1 and TRBJ2-1; 7 bases line up with TRBD2. CDR1 and CDR2 (germline): MNHNS, SASEGT. The CDR3 runs to 16 residues. The V gene end was trimmed by 6 bases and the J gene end by 2 bases; junction bases not matched to a gene: 10.

The table lists this clonotype with a few counts. This rearrangement joins TRBV5-1 to TRBJ1-2; D may be TRBD1 (5 bases). Trimming stripped 0 bases from V and 8 bases from J, with 14 bases between. Germline assignment: CDR1 SGHRS and CDR2 YFSETQ. This CDR3 is 14 amino acids long. The CDR3 bases are TGCGCCAGCAGCTTGGCCCCGGGGCCGGAGGGCTACACCTTC. It encodes CASSLAPGPEGYTF.

The rearrangement uses TRBV29-1 and TRBJ2-5; TRBD1 or TRBD2 may be the D gene (5 bases each). The CDR3 is made up of 13 amino acids. The germline V gene has CDR1 SQVTM and CDR2 ANQGSEA. V was shortened by 8 bases and J by 7 bases, with 20 bases between the two germline ends. CDR3 amino acids: CSLPRVGGGTQYF. In DNA, the CDR3 is TGCAGCCTTCCCAGGGTTGGAGGAGGGACCCAGTACTTC.

This chain uses TRBV20-1 with TRBJ1-1, with 12 bases aligning to TRBD1. This CDR3 spans 20 amino acids. The junction had 15 bases not matched to a gene; V was cut back by 1 base and J by 0 bases. Germline CDR1 DFQATT, CDR2 SNEGSKA (reference sequence). CDR3 nucleotide sequence: TGCAGTGCTAGAGCGGTCTTGGGGACAGGGGGCGTTGGTGTGAACACTGAAGCTTTCTTT. Translating it yields CSARAVLGTGGVGVNTEAFF.

This clonotype was seen more than once but under ten times. The V and J genes are TRBV2 and TRBJ1-3, with D tentatively TRBD1 (6 bases). This CDR3 region has 15 residues. Trimming took 2 bases from V and 4 from J, leaving 12 bases between them. The germline V gene has CDR1 SNHLY and CDR2 FYNNEI. In nucleotides, the CDR3 is TGTGCCAGCAGTGAAAGTGGAGGGGGGGGAAACACCATATATTTT. It yields the protein CASSESGGGGNTIYF.

Concerning this clonotype: Being one base from a much bigger clone, this may be a read error. The CDR3 is CASSTLVGEGTGELFF. The CDR3 coding sequence is TGTGCCAGCAGTACGCTAGTGGGAGAAGGCACCGGGGAGCTGTTTTTT. The chain couples TRBV27 to TRBJ2-2, with D tentatively TRBD2 (5 bases). The CDR3 is 16 residues long. The ends were cut back, 5 bases at V and 4 bases at J, with 17 bases in the middle. Looked up from germline, CDR1 is MNHEY and CDR2 is SMNVEV (reference sequence).

This clonotype was picked up many times. The chain uses TRBV30 and TRBJ2-7, with D unresolved. The germline V gene encodes CDR1 GTSNPN and CDR2 SVGIG (reference sequence). Trimming took off 1 base at V and 7 bases at J, with 11 bases between the two ends. The CDR3 consists of 12 residues. The CDR3 is CAWSATPAEQYF. DNA of the CDR3: TGTGCCTGGAGTGCGACCCCAGCAGAGCAGTACTTC. The full variable domain, its missing parts supplied by reference TRBV30 and TRBJ2-7, is SQTIHQWPATLVQPVGSPLSLECTVEGTSNPNLYWYRQAAGRGLQLLFYSVGIGQISSEVPQNLSASRPQDRQFILSSKKLLLSDSGFYLCAWSATPAEQYFGPGTRLTVT.

This clonotype was seen ten or more times. The chain has TRBV20-1 and TRBJ2-3; D assignment may be TRBD1 or TRBD2 (5 bases each). The CDR3 contains 16 residues. Trimming left V 1 base short and J 1 base short, with 15 bases between. Germline CDR1 reads DFQATT; CDR2 reads SNEGSKA (reference sequence). The DNA of the CDR3 is TGCAGTGCTAGAGTGTATGGGGGAGAGGGCACAGATACGCAGTATTTT. Amino acid sequence: CSARVYGGEGTDTQYF.

Concerning this clonotype: Mismatch with germline at one junction end may stem from a read error. The rearrangement links TRBV7-6 to TRBJ2-1; D not resolved. Germline CDR1 and CDR2: SGHVS and FNYEAQ. The CDR3 runs to 15 residues. The CDR3 coding sequence is TGTACCAGCAGCCCCCGTTTGGATTCCTACAATGAGCAGTTCTTC. Translating gives CTSSPRLDSYNEQFF.

This clonotype occurred many times. This chain connects TRBV18 to TRBJ1-2; the D gene is possibly TRBD1 (5 bases). Trimming took 2 bases from V and 5 from J, leaving 9 bases between them. The V gene's germline CDR1 is KGHSH and CDR2 LQKENI. The CDR3 totals 13 residues. CDR3 DNA sequence: TGTGCCAGCTCACCAGCGACAGAGTATGGCTACACCTTC. This translates into CASSPATEYGYTF.

V and J are TRBV19 and TRBJ2-7, with D unresolved. Germline V gene lookup returns CDR1 LNHDA and CDR2 SQIVND (reference sequence). This CDR3 is 13 amino acids long. V was trimmed by 3 bases and J by 6 bases, leaving 12 bases between them. This CDR3 is CASSMSPLLEQYF. The CDR3 DNA follows: TGTGCCAGTAGTATGTCCCCCCTCCTCGAGCAGTACTTC.

This clonotype occurred once. This chain links TRBV5-5 with TRBJ1-2; D gene uncertain. Germline V lookup: CDR1 SGHKS, CDR2 YYEKEE (reference sequence). V was clipped by 2 bases and J by 5 bases, with 7 bases between them. The CDR3 loop spans 12 amino acids. The CDR3: CASSLTIYGYTF. CDR3 sequence (DNA): TGTGCCAGCAGCTTAACAATTTATGGCTACACCTTC.

This clonotype was found a few times. The chain carries TRBV19 and TRBJ2-2; no firm D call. Trimming took 5 bases from V and 2 from J, leaving 18 bases between them. The CDR3 is 17 residues long. CDR1 is LNHDA, CDR2 SQIVND, per germline (reference sequence). In nucleotides, the CDR3 is TGTGCCAGTAGTCCGCGAGCGCAGGCTTTCAACACCGGGGAGCTGTTTTTT. As protein: CASSPRAQAFNTGELFF.